One sample yielded the 29 T cell receptor beta chains listed below, sequenced in a study of T cell responses to AZD1222 COVID-19 vaccine. The table came from immunoSEQ multiplex PCR; TCRdb's copy has only in-frame clones and leaves some out. Here the sample spans 130,000 to 150,000 clones, about 91% being singletons. Here the sequenced sample was peripheral blood, taken on day 0 of AZD1222 vaccination. The receptors derive from an adult in good health.

The gene calls are TRBV3-1 (or the pseudogene TRBV3-2) and TRBJ1-2; no firm D call. In germline, CDR1 is LGHDT, CDR2 YNNKEL (reference sequence). Trimming stripped 3 bases from V and 8 bases from J, with 16 bases between. This CDR3 has 14 residues. CDR3 DNA: TGTGCCAGCAGCCATCTTCGGACGGGGAAGGGCTACACCTTC. Its translation: CASSHLRTGKGYTF.

The chain joins TRBV7-2 to TRBJ1-2, with a tentative D call TRBD1 (6 bases). In germline, CDR1 is SGHTA, CDR2 FQGNSA. The length of the CDR3 is 13 residues. V was pared by 5 bases and J by 8 bases, with 15 bases between. CDR3 amino acids: CASSEGGLWGYTF. The CDR3 bases are TGTGCCAGCAGCGAAGGGGGACTATGGGGCTACACCTTC.

The chain links TRBV18 to TRBJ1-1, with TRBD1 as a possible D gene (5 bases). Germline-derived CDR1 and CDR2 are KGHSH and LQKENI. CDR3 size: 15 residues. Trimming left V 3 bases short and J 0 bases short, with 11 bases between. CDR3 DNA sequence: TGTGCCAGCTCACCTTTGGCGGGGGTGAACACTGAAGCTTTCTTT. Its protein is CASSPLAGVNTEAFF.

The chain couples TRBV5-5 to TRBJ1-4; no firm D call. The CDR3 has 15 amino acids. V was clipped by 2 bases and J by 7 bases, with 15 bases between them. Germline V gene lookup returns CDR1 SGHKS and CDR2 YYEKEE (reference sequence). CDR3 protein: CASSFSGDSGEKLFF. CDR3 sequence (DNA): TGTGCCAGCAGCTTTAGTGGGGATAGTGGTGAAAAACTGTTTTTT.

The chain links TRBV5-1 to TRBJ1-2, with TRBD1 matching over 9 bases. The V gene's germline CDR1 is SGHRS and CDR2 YFSETQ. Losses at the gene ends were 4 bases for V and 4 bases for J; bases not matched to a gene: 5. The CDR3 has 14 residues. CDR3 amino acids: CASSTTGGGYGYTF. The CDR3 nucleotides are TGCGCCAGCAGCACTACAGGGGGCGGCTATGGCTACACCTTC.

The chain uses TRBV10-3 and TRBJ1-5; tentative D call: TRBD1 (5 bases). The germline gives CDR1 ENHRY, CDR2 SYGVKD. The CDR3 extends over 17 amino acids. The ends were cut back, 2 bases at V and 4 bases at J, with 18 bases in the middle. The CDR3 here is CAISEPTGPRSNQPQHF. In nucleotides, the CDR3 is TGTGCCATCAGTGAGCCGACGGGACCGAGAAGTAATCAGCCCCAGCATTTT.

This clone appeared a few times. The chain joins TRBV4-2 to TRBJ2-7, with 10 bases fitting TRBD1. The CDR3 runs to 17 residues. The V and J ends lost 0 bases and 2 bases, in that order; junction bases with no gene match: 7. Germline V lookup: CDR1 LGHNA, CDR2 YNFKEQ. CDR3 region: CASSQDTSGTGAYEQYF. The CDR3 coding sequence is TGTGCCAGCAGCCAAGATACTTCCGGGACAGGGGCCTACGAGCAGTACTTC.

The chain couples TRBV11-2 to TRBJ2-7; D uncertain. This CDR3 region has 12 residues. The V gene lost 4 bases and the J gene lost 2 bases, with 6 bases spanning the gap. In germline, CDR1 is SGHAT, CDR2 FQNNGV. The CDR3 loop reads CASSSLTYEQYF. In DNA, the CDR3 is TGTGCCAGCAGCTCCCTGACCTACGAGCAGTACTTC.

This rearrangement joins TRBV6-5 to TRBJ1-2; possibly TRBD1 for D (5 bases). Trimming stripped 7 bases from V and 10 bases from J, with 13 bases between. The CDR3 extends over 11 amino acids. Per the germline V gene, CDR1 is MNHEY and CDR2 is SVGAGI. CDR3 region: CASMSGGAYTF. CDR3 coding DNA: TGTGCCAGCATGAGTGGCGGGGCCTACACCTTC.

DNA for the CDR3: TGTGCCAGCAGCTTGGGCGTGAGTCAGCCCCAGCATTTT. Translating gives CASSLGVSQPQHF. The chain carries TRBV7-9 and TRBJ1-5; the D is unclear. CDR1 is SEHNR, CDR2 FQNEAQ, per germline (reference sequence). CDR3 length: 13 amino acids. The ends were cut back, 3 bases at V and 6 bases at J, with 9 bases in the middle.

V usage is TRBV2 and J usage is TRBJ2-5, with 7 bases matching TRBD2. The CDR3 length is 16 residues. V lost 0 bases and J lost 1; bases outside the gene matches: 5. The germline V gene has CDR1 SNHLY and CDR2 FYNNEI. CDR3 bases: TGTGCCAGCAGTGAAGCTACTAGCGCCATCCAAGAGACCCAGTACTTC. Its translation is CASSEATSAIQETQYF.

The genes are TRBV5-6 and TRBJ2-2, with TRBD1 matching over 7 bases. J was trimmed by 8 bases and V by 4 bases; bases with no gene match: 17. The CDR3 contains 17 residues. The germline gives CDR1 SGHDT, CDR2 YYEEEE. Here the CDR3 reads CASSPLGEGQVWGELFF. CDR3 sequence (DNA): TGTGCCAGCAGCCCCCTGGGAGAAGGACAGGTCTGGGGGGAGCTGTTTTTT.

Turning to this clone: Other DNA sequences within the sample encode an identical CDR3. V and J are TRBV4-3 and TRBJ2-7, with 8 bases aligning to TRBD1. Germline V gives CDR1 LGHNA, CDR2 YSLEER. Unmatched junction bases numbered 3, after V lost 4 bases and J lost 1 base. CDR3 length: 14 amino acids. CDR3 DNA: TGCGCCAGCAGCCCCGGGACAGGATCCTACGAGCAGTACTTC. This translates into CASSPGTGSYEQYF.

This chain joins TRBV5-4 and TRBJ1-1, with D possibly being TRBD1 (5 bases). Germline V CDR1 and CDR2: SGHNT, YYREEE (reference sequence). This CDR3 spans 16 amino acids. V was trimmed by 0 bases and J by 1 base, leaving 13 bases between them. The CDR3 region is CASSLGPRDENTEAFF. The CDR3 DNA follows: TGTGCCAGCAGCTTGGGGCCCCGGGACGAGAACACTGAAGCTTTCTTT.

V usage is TRBV6-5 and J usage is TRBJ2-7, with TRBD1 identical over 7 bases. The CDR3 consists of 14 residues. The ends lost 5 bases at V and 5 bases at J; junction bases unmatched: 9. Germline values: CDR1 MNHEY, CDR2 SVGAGI. CDR3 in amino acids: CASSRQGTGHEQYF. The CDR3 DNA reads TGTGCCAGCAGTCGACAGGGTACTGGGCACGAGCAGTACTTC.

The genes are TRBV9 and TRBJ2-6, with D perhaps matching TRBD1 or TRBD2 (5 bases each). The germline V gene has CDR1 SGDLS and CDR2 YYNGEE. The CDR3 covers 15 residues. Trimming removed 2 bases from V and 4 bases from J, with 10 bases in between. As DNA, the CDR3 is TGTGCCAGCAGCGTCATGGGGACCGGGGCCAACGTCCTGACTTTC. Protein sequence: CASSVMGTGANVLTF. Full variable domain (remainder filled in from reference TRBV9 and TRBJ2-6): DSGVTQTPKHLITATGQRVTLRCSPRSGDLSVYWYQQSLDQGLQFLIQYYNGEERAKGNILERFSAQQFPDLHSELNLSSLELGDSALYFCASSVMGTGANVLTFGAGSRLTVL.

This clone was seen just once. The chain has TRBV6-5 and TRBJ1-1; D might be TRBD1 (5 bases). Germline lookup yields CDR1 MNHEY and CDR2 SVGAGI. The length of the CDR3 is 14 residues. Trimming cost V 2 bases and J 4 bases, with 11 bases left between them. For the CDR3, the DNA is TGTGCCAGCAGTTACGTGGGGGGAGGCACTGAAGCTTTCTTT. Residues: CASSYVGGGTEAFF.

The chain recombines TRBV2 with TRBJ1-4, with 8 nucleotides matching TRBD1. The CDR3 loop spans 16 amino acids. The germline gives CDR1 SNHLY, CDR2 FYNNEI. The junction had 7 bases not matched to a gene; V was cut back by 2 bases and J by 5 bases. The CDR3 region is CASSEFGTGLNEKLFF. Written as DNA, the CDR3 is TGTGCCAGCAGTGAATTTGGGACAGGACTAAATGAAAAACTGTTTTTT. Full variable domain (rest looked up from reference TRBV2 and TRBJ1-4): EPEVTQTPSHQVTQMGQEVILRCVPISNHLYFYWYRQILGQKVEFLVSFYNNEISEKSEIFDDQFSVERPDGSNFTLKIRSTKLEDSAMYFCASSEFGTGLNEKLFFGSGTQLSVL.

This rearrangement joins TRBV18 to TRBJ2-1; D may be TRBD2 (5 bases). V lost 3 bases, J lost 8 bases, and 11 bases lay in between. The CDR3 extends over 13 amino acids. Germline V lookup: CDR1 KGHSH, CDR2 LQKENI. The CDR3 sequence: CASSPRGRDEQFF. As DNA, the CDR3 is TGTGCCAGCTCACCTCGAGGGCGGGATGAGCAGTTCTTC.

The chain joins TRBV5-1 to TRBJ2-7, with TRBD2 matching 12 bases. The CDR3 length is 17 residues. Germline V gene data show CDR1 as SGHRS and CDR2 as YFSETQ. V lost 4 bases and J lost 5; bases outside the gene matches: 13. CDR3 region: CASSQVGLAGGPDEQYF. The CDR3 nucleotides are TGCGCCAGCAGCCAAGTCGGGCTAGCGGGGGGGCCGGACGAGCAGTACTTC. Combining the CDR3 with reference TRBV5-1 and TRBJ2-7 gives the whole variable domain KAGVTQTPRYLIKTRGQQVTLSCSPISGHRSVSWYQQTPGQGLQFLFEYFSETQRNKGNFPGRFSGRQFSNSRSEMNVSTLELGDSALYLCASSQVGLAGGPDEQYFGPGTRLTVT.

This chain links TRBV5-6 with TRBJ1-5; D uncertain. V was pared by 4 bases and J by 2 bases, with 13 bases between. The CDR3 runs 15 residues. The germline gives CDR1 SGHDT, CDR2 YYEEEE. In DNA form, the CDR3 reads TGTGCCAGCAGCAACCTACCGGGCCGCAATCAGCCCCAGCATTTT. Its protein is CASSNLPGRNQPQHF. Combining the CDR3 with reference TRBV5-6 and TRBJ1-5 gives the whole variable domain DAGVTQSPTHLIKTRGQQVTLRCSPKSGHDTVSWYQQALGQGPQFIFQYYEEEERQRGNFPDRFSGHQFPNYSSELNVNALLLGDSALYLCASSNLPGRNQPQHFGDGTRLSIL.

The rearrangement uses TRBV4-3 and TRBJ1-2; D is unresolved. The CDR3 consists of 17 residues. V dropped 1 base and J dropped 0 bases, with 15 bases sitting between them. Looked up from germline, CDR1 is LGHNA and CDR2 is YSLEER. The CDR3 reads CASSQVENSFSNYGYTF. The CDR3 DNA reads as TGCGCCAGCAGCCAAGTCGAGAACTCCTTCTCTAACTATGGCTACACCTTC.

The V and J genes are TRBV9 and TRBJ2-7; TRBD2 agrees at 9 bases. This CDR3 region has 14 residues. Germline values: CDR1 SGDLS, CDR2 YYNGEE. Unmatched junction bases numbered 5, after V lost 3 bases and J lost 4 bases. The CDR3 here is CASSAVAGAYEQYF. The CDR3 DNA follows: TGTGCCAGCAGCGCAGTAGCGGGGGCGTACGAGCAGTACTTC.

V is TRBV12-3 or TRBV12-4 and J is TRBJ1-4; D ambiguous. There are 13 residues in the CDR3. Trimming cost V 10 bases and J 0 bases, with 9 bases left between them. The DNA of the CDR3 is TGTGCCACCAGACGCACAACTAATGAAAAACTGTTTTTT. This encodes CATRRTTNEKLFF.

CDR3 in DNA: TGTGCCAGCAGTTACGGTTTCAGTAACTACGAGCAGTACTTC. Protein: CASSYGFSNYEQYF. The chain recombines TRBV6-5 with TRBJ2-7; no reliable D call. This CDR3 has 14 residues. V was trimmed by 2 bases and J by 3 bases, leaving 11 bases between them. Germline V gives CDR1 MNHEY, CDR2 SVGAGI.

The count of this clone is one. The chain joins TRBV12-3 or TRBV12-4 to TRBJ1-2; D remains ambiguous. The CDR3 extends over 13 amino acids. With 6 bases removed from V and 2 bases from J, the gap between germline ends came to 10 bases. The CDR3 protein is CASSYTANYGYTF. CDR3 in DNA: TGTGCCAGCAGCTACACAGCCAACTATGGCTACACCTTC.

This chain links TRBV18 with TRBJ2-3; TRBD2 matches at 8 bases. Germline V gene sequence: CDR1 KGHSH, CDR2 LQKENI. The CDR3 consists of 18 residues. The V and J ends lost 1 base and 0 bases, in that order; junction bases with no gene match: 9. This chain's CDR3 is CASSPLPRSGGSTDTQYF. The DNA of the CDR3 is TGTGCCAGCTCACCACTTCCCCGGAGCGGGGGTAGCACAGATACGCAGTATTTT.

This clone was recorded once. The gene calls are TRBV7-3 and TRBJ1-2; 8 nucleotides line up with TRBD1. Germline CDR1 is SGHTA and CDR2 is FQGTGA. The CDR3 extends over 15 amino acids. After removal of 5 bases from V and 8 bases from J, the junction contained 13 bases not matched to a gene. The CDR3 DNA is TGTGCCAGCAGCCAATCCGGACAGGGCGTAGGGGGCTACACCTTC. It codes for CASSQSGQGVGGYTF.

This chain connects TRBV5-1 to TRBJ1-2; D gene ambiguous. Germline V gives CDR1 SGHRS, CDR2 YFSETQ. The CDR3 is made up of 13 amino acids. V dropped 2 bases and J dropped 6 bases, with 11 bases sitting between them. DNA of the CDR3: TGCGCCAGCAGCTTTTTGGCGAATGATGGCTACACCTTC. Encoded protein: CASSFLANDGYTF.